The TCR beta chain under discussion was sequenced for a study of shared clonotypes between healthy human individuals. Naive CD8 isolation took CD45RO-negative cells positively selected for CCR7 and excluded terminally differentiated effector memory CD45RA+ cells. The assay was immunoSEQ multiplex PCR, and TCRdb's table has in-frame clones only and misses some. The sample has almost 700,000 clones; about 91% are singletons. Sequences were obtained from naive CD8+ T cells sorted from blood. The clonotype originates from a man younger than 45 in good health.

CDR3 region: CASSLQAGVNGELFF. The CDR3 nucleotides are TGTGCCAGCAGCCTCCAAGCGGGAGTGAACGGGGAGCTGTTTTTT. V and J are TRBV7-3 and TRBJ2-2; 8 nucleotides align to TRBD2. This CDR3 has 15 residues. Germline trimming cut 5 bases from V and 7 bases from J; bases unmatched to any gene: 9. Germline lookup yields CDR1 SGHTA and CDR2 FQGTGA. Based on the CDR3 plus reference TRBV7-3 and TRBJ2-2, the full variable domain is GAGVSQTPSNKVTEKGKYVELRCDPISGHTALYWYRQSLGQGPEFLIYFQGTGAADDSGLPNDRFFAVRPEGSVSTLKIQRTERGDSAVYLCASSLQAGVNGELFFGEGSRLTVL.